This is a list of T cell receptor beta chains from one sample in a study of molecular identifiers for immune sequencing clone quantification. Via MiXCR, TCRdb re-called the PCR reads, giving one row per CDR3 protein. The data hold hundreds of thousands of distinct CDR3 sequences, with about 25% observed a single time. Sequencing was performed on naive CD8+ T cells from blood, with Jurkat cell RNA spiked in. These receptors all stem from a human donor in good health. Some libraries in this study had Jurkat cell RNA spiked in. The CDR3 runs from the conserved cysteine through the conserved F or W. A D gene is named only where the DNA matches it firmly. Rows give clone size only sometimes, using once, few, many, or a class for an expanded clone.

- TRBJ1-5 TRBV19 - CPSSIGNQPQHF TGTCCCAGTAGTATAGGTAATCAGCCCCAGCATTTT
- TRBJ2-1 TRBV5-1 - CASSQLVGNEQFF TGCGCCAGCAGCCAACTAGTTGGGAATGAGCAGTTCTTC
few TRBJ2-2 TRBV5-4 - CALHDRNTGELFF TGTGCCCTTCACGACAGGAACACCGGGGAGCTGTTTTTT
few TRBJ2-1 TRBV27 TRBD1 CASSLRQGAPNEQFF TGTGCCAGCAGTTTAAGACAGGGGGCCCCCAATGAGCAGTTCTTC
many TRBJ2-7 TRBV13 TRBD2 CASSLGLAGGPSYEQYF TGTGCCAGCAGCCTGGGACTAGCGGGAGGGCCCTCCTACGAGCAGTACTTC
few TRBJ2-2 TRBV4-3 - CASSQDGTGDYTGELFF TGCGCCAGCAGCCAAGATGGTACGGGGGACTACACCGGGGAGCTGTTTTTT
many TRBJ1-5 TRBV5-8 - CASSLVDYSNQPQHF TGTGCCAGCAGCTTGGTAGATTATAGCAATCAGCCCCAGCATTTT
- TRBJ2-7 TRBV20-1 TRBD2 CSARPLIPAGGGRYEQYF TGCAGTGCTAGACCACTAATACCCGCGGGAGGTGGGCGGTACGAGCAGTACTTC
few TRBJ1-5 TRBV24-1 - CATSDPPGPQHF TGTGCCACCAGTGACCCACCTGGGCCCCAGCATTTT
few TRBJ2-1 TRBV4-1 TRBD1 CASSQERGTGSYNEQFF TGCGCCAGCAGCCAAGAACGTGGGACAGGGTCCTACAATGAGCAGTTCTTC
- TRBJ2-3 TRBV7-9 - CASSLEGGSQPQYF TGTGCCAGCAGCTTGGAGGGGGGAAGTCAGCCCCAGTATTTT
- TRBJ2-2 TRBV3-1 TRBD2 CASSQDGSGAAGELFF TGTGCCAGCAGCCAAGATGGGAGCGGGGCGGCCGGGGAGCTGTTTTTT
- TRBJ2-2 TRBV6-5 - CASSSSVGRLLNTGELFF TGTGCCAGCAGTTCCTCAGTCGGACGGCTCCTGAACACCGGGGAGCTGTTTTTT
few TRBJ2-5 TRBV6-2/TRBV6-3 TRBD1 CASSRTGGYQETQYF TGTGCCAGCAGTAGGACAGGGGGATACCAAGAGACCCAGTACTTC
- TRBJ2-5 TRBV12-3/TRBV12-4 - CASSPPDGTQKTQYF TGTGCCAGCAGTCCCCCGGACGGAACACAAAAGACCCAGTACTTC
many TRBJ2-3 TRBV20-1 TRBD2 CSVYSGTSTDTQYF TGCAGTGTTTATAGCGGGACTAGCACAGATACGCAGTATTTT
- TRBJ2-7 TRBV19 TRBD1 CASSLRRTGDYEQYF TGTGCCAGTAGTCTTCGAAGGACAGGGGACTACGAGCAGTACTTC
many TRBJ2-2 TRBV19 - CASTTGTNTGELFF TGTGCCAGTACGACCGGAACGAACACCGGGGAGCTGTTTTTT
- TRBJ1-6 TRBV5-3 - CASSLVEDPSYNSPLLF TGTGCCAGCAGCTTGGTGGAGGACCCCTCCTATAATTCACCCCTCCTCTTT
- TRBJ2-7 TRBV7-2 - CASSLDGDLRWEEQYF TGTGCCAGCAGCTTAGATGGGGACTTGAGATGGGAGGAGCAGTACTTC
few TRBJ2-5 TRBV25-1 - CATTGNQETQYF TGTGCCACCACAGGGAACCAAGAGACCCAGTACTTC
many TRBJ1-3 TRBV29-1 - CSVKQGSGNTIYF TGCAGCGTTAAGCAGGGTTCTGGAAACACCATATATTTT
many TRBJ2-3 TRBV28 TRBD2 CASSGGLAGGGFPGDTQYF TGTGCCAGCAGCGGGGGACTAGCGGGAGGAGGCTTTCCAGGGGATACGCAGTATTTT
- TRBJ1-2 TRBV3-1 - CASSPRADPRKYGYAF TGTGCCAGCAGCCCTCGGGCCGACCCGAGGAAATATGGCTACGCCTTC
many TRBJ2-7 TRBV7-9 TRBD2 CASSADPSGRTSYEQYF TGTGCCAGCAGCGCCGACCCTAGCGGGAGGACAAGCTACGAGCAGTACTTC
many TRBJ1-2 TRBV29-1 - CSVEPQKGSETSEFYGYTF TGCAGCGTTGAGCCCCAGAAGGGGTCAGAGACTAGTGAATTCTATGGCTACACCTTC
many TRBJ2-5 TRBV20-1 - CSAIKMREQETQYF TGCAGTGCTATAAAAATGAGGGAACAAGAGACCCAGTACTTC
few TRBJ1-3 TRBV12-3/TRBV12-4 TRBD1 CASSVDRGHGNTIYF TGTGCCAGCAGTGTAGACAGGGGGCATGGAAACACCATATATTTT
many TRBJ1-5 TRBV6-6 - CASHTQGWDQPQHF TGTGCCAGCCACACGCAGGGTTGGGATCAGCCCCAGCATTTT
- TRBJ2-5 TRBV21-1 - CAGSKAGDRVQETQYF TGTGCCGGCAGCAAAGCGGGGGACAGGGTCCAAGAGACCCAGTACTTC
many TRBJ2-5 TRBV6-5 - CASSPQGETQYF TGTGCCAGCAGTCCACAGGGAGAGACCCAGTACTTC
few TRBJ2-1 TRBV20-1 - CSARHRALSGRGDEQFF TGCAGTGCTAGACATCGGGCACTGAGCGGACGAGGCGATGAGCAGTTCTTC
- TRBJ2-7 TRBV27 TRBD1 CASRPFYGQGHYEQYF TGTGCCAGCAGACCCTTCTACGGACAGGGGCACTACGAGCAGTACTTC
many TRBJ2-5 TRBV5-1 - CASSYLGGAETQYF TGCGCCAGCAGCTACTTGGGGGGAGCAGAGACCCAGTACTTC
few TRBJ1-6 TRBV5-1 - CASSEEPTAGLLNSPLHF TGCGCCAGCAGCGAGGAACCGACAGCCGGATTACTAAATTCACCCCTCCACTTT
- TRBJ2-7 TRBV6-2/TRBV6-3 - CASGDLLGGPYEQYF TGTGCCAGCGGGGATTTACTAGGCGGACCCTACGAGCAGTACTTC
few TRBJ1-1 TRBV29-1 TRBD1 CSVADRGNTEAFF TGCAGCGTTGCCGACAGGGGGAACACTGAAGCTTTCTTT
many TRBJ2-7 TRBV4-3 - CASSQVSGPSSYEQYF TGCGCCAGCAGCCAAGTGAGCGGACCGAGCTCCTACGAGCAGTACTTC
- TRBJ2-7 TRBV20-1 - CSASMTPGHEQYF TGCAGTGCTAGTATGACCCCTGGGCACGAGCAGTACTTC
few TRBJ2-3 TRBV30 - CAWDLGGASTDTQYF TGTGCCTGGGACCTCGGGGGAGCTAGCACAGATACGCAGTATTTT
- TRBJ1-5 TRBV27 - CASSFGGNSNQPQHF TGTGCCAGCAGTTTTGGAGGAAATAGCAATCAGCCCCAGCATTTT
many TRBJ1-1 TRBV29-1 - CSVAVETAKMNTEAFF TGCAGCGTTGCGGTGGAGACAGCAAAGATGAACACTGAAGCTTTCTTT
- TRBJ2-3 TRBV20-1 TRBD2 CSAARLAVTDTQYF TGCAGTGCAGCAAGGCTAGCGGTGACAGATACGCAGTATTTT
many TRBJ2-7 TRBV29-1 - CSVVGARSYEQYF TGCAGCGTTGTCGGGGCCCGGAGCTACGAGCAGTACTTC
many TRBJ1-2 TRBV3-1 - CASSQARTEVNGYTF TGTGCCAGCAGCCAAGCGAGGACCGAAGTTAACGGCTACACCTTC
many TRBJ2-3 TRBV9 TRBD2 CASSGTSGGADTQYF TGTGCCAGCAGCGGGACTAGCGGGGGGGCAGATACGCAGTATTTT
few TRBJ2-7 TRBV27 - CASTGGRGPLYEQYF TGTGCCAGCACAGGGGGGAGGGGACCGTTGTACGAGCAGTACTTC
- TRBJ1-6 TRBV30 TRBD1 CAWATGSWGNSPLHF TGTGCCTGGGCGACAGGGTCTTGGGGTAATTCACCCCTCCACTTT
- TRBJ2-7 TRBV11-2 TRBD1 CASSLRDRGSLSSYEQYF TGTGCCAGCAGCTTAAGGGACAGGGGCTCGTTGTCGTCCTACGAGCAGTACTTC
few TRBJ2-5 TRBV18 TRBD2 CASSPSGLAGVETQYF TGTGCCAGCTCACCATCGGGACTAGCGGGGGTAGAGACCCAGTACTTC
few TRBJ2-7 TRBV7-9 - CASSEDSDEQYF TGTGCCAGCAGCGAGGACAGTGACGAGCAGTACTTC
- TRBJ1-3 TRBV6-5 - CASSDQNYLGNTIYF TGTGCCAGCAGCGATCAGAACTATCTCGGAAACACCATATATTTT
- TRBJ1-2 TRBV20-1 - CSAREGSRDGYTF TGCAGTGCTAGAGAAGGCAGTAGGGATGGCTACACCTTC
- TRBJ1-1 TRBV19 - CASSPADSADTEAFF TGTGCCAGTAGTCCGGCGGACAGTGCCGACACTGAAGCTTTCTTT
many TRBJ2-6 TRBV23-1 - CASSQSGPGANVLTF TGCGCCAGCAGTCAATCGGGACCTGGGGCCAACGTCCTGACTTTC
many TRBJ2-3 TRBV12-3/TRBV12-4 TRBD2 CASSYSGGAIDTQYF TGTGCCAGCAGTTATAGCGGGGGGGCGATAGATACGCAGTATTTT
many TRBJ2-6 TRBV27 - CASSQYSGANVLTF TGTGCCAGCAGCCAATACTCTGGGGCCAACGTCCTGACTTTC
few TRBJ2-1 TRBV19 - CASRWGPSPYNEQFF TGTGCCAGTAGATGGGGGCCTAGCCCTTACAATGAGCAGTTCTTC